This T cell receptor beta chain originates from a study of chemoradiotherapy in HPV16-positive cancers. Germline assignment: CDR1 SQVTM and CDR2 ANQGSEA. CDR3 length equals 14 residues. The V end was cut by 1 base, the J end by 3 bases, with 10 bases between. Profiling relied on immunoSEQ multiplex PCR, and the TCRdb table lists in-frame clones only, not all of them. The sample yields thousands of clones, 80% to 85% seen once. The sequences come from tumor tissue, collected from a patient who underwent chemoradiotherapy. This receptor was obtained from a human donor with HPV-associated anogenital cancer. The chain is built from TRBV29-1 and TRBJ2-1, with D maybe TRBD2 (6 bases). The chain's CDR3 is CSVEGGDLYNEQFF. The CDR3 DNA reads TGCAGCGTTGAAGGCGGGGACCTCTACAATGAGCAGTTCTTC.